This paragraph reports one T cell receptor (beta chain). The data were obtained in a study of blood T cell repertoires in COVID-19. Study in general: Acute and convalescent COVID-19 specimens originated in the United States, Italy and Spain. PBMCs, B-cell-depleted T cells, or T cells provided the cDNA or gDNA that made up the material.

This CDR3 region has 15 residues. V was pared by 0 bases and J by 4 bases, with 6 bases of the junction left unmatched. The germline V gene has CDR1 LGHNA and CDR2 YSLEER. In the authors' methods: For nucleated cells, counts were estimated from reference gene primer amplification. Method: immunoSEQ multiplex PCR; TCRdb's copy keeps in-frame clones and lacks some. The V and J calls and the clone size are those of that table, but D and trimming were determined from the DNA. This sample has about 120,000 clones, with approximately 81% found just once. The source of this sequence is a man in his forties or fifties with acute or convalescent COVID-19. Specimen: peripheral blood. The rearrangement uses TRBV4-3 and TRBJ2-7; the match to TRBD1 covers 7 bases. The CDR3 DNA reads as TGCGCCAGCAGCCAAGAAGGAACAGGGGCGTACGAGCAGTACTTC. Translation: CASSQEGTGAYEQYF.